A selection of T cell receptor beta chains follows, all from one sample in a study of shared clonotypes between healthy human individuals. TCRdb's table, derived via immunoSEQ multiplex PCR, lists solely in-frame clones and lacks some. The sample shows over 950,000 clones, 60% to 80% of them seen only once. Sequencing was carried out using memory CD4+ T cells from PBMCs. These receptors originate from a man aged 18 to 30 in good health. Some clones in this sample may be carry-over from other donors' samples. The CDR3 runs from the conserved cysteine through the conserved F or W. D genes are given only for firm matches. Only some rows state a clone size, as once, few, many or a class for expanded clones.

clone_size: NA
d_call: NA
v_call: TRBV25-1
j_call: TRBJ2-7
cdr3_aa: CASSVGLPPYEQYF
cdr3_nt: TGTGCCAGCAGTGTAGGACTACCTCCCTACGAGCAGTACTTC

clone_size: NA
d_call: NA
v_call: TRBV5-1
j_call: TRBJ2-3
cdr3_aa: CASSPLSGEDTQYF
cdr3_nt: TGCGCCAGCAGCCCCCTCTCTGGGGAAGATACGCAGTATTTT

clone_size: once
d_call: NA
v_call: TRBV2
j_call: TRBJ2-7
cdr3_aa: CASSAYTYEQYF
cdr3_nt: TGTGCCAGCAGTGCCTATACCTACGAGCAGTACTTC

clone_size: NA
d_call: NA
v_call: TRBV7-3
j_call: TRBJ2-1
cdr3_aa: CASSSQRRDYNEQFF
cdr3_nt: TGTGCCAGCAGCTCTCAGCGGAGGGACTACAATGAGCAGTTCTTC

clone_size: NA
d_call: TRBD2
v_call: TRBV6-5
j_call: TRBJ2-7
cdr3_aa: CASSYRGRTFYEQYF
cdr3_nt: TGTGCCAGCAGTTACCGCGGGAGGACCTTCTACGAGCAGTACTTC

clone_size: few
d_call: NA
v_call: TRBV7-9
j_call: TRBJ1-1
cdr3_aa: CASSLVATEAFF
cdr3_nt: TGTGCCAGCAGCTTAGTCGCCACTGAAGCTTTCTTT

clone_size: NA
d_call: TRBD2
v_call: TRBV6-5
j_call: TRBJ2-3
cdr3_aa: CASSYMRGADTQYF
cdr3_nt: TGTGCCAGCAGTTACATGCGGGGGGCGGATACGCAGTATTTT

clone_size: NA
d_call: NA
v_call: TRBV28
j_call: TRBJ1-1
cdr3_aa: CASSFGPRGAFF
cdr3_nt: TGTGCCAGCAGTTTCGGTCCCAGAGGGGCTTTCTTT

clone_size: NA
d_call: NA
v_call: TRBV27
j_call: TRBJ1-2
cdr3_aa: CASSSSGVYGYTF
cdr3_nt: TGTGCCAGCAGTTCCTCAGGGGTTTATGGCTACACCTTC

clone_size: NA
d_call: TRBD1
v_call: TRBV5-4
j_call: TRBJ2-1
cdr3_aa: CASSLTGDNEQFF
cdr3_nt: TGTGCCAGCAGCTTGACAGGGGACAATGAGCAGTTCTTC

clone_size: NA
d_call: NA
v_call: TRBV7-8
j_call: TRBJ1-1
cdr3_aa: CASSAAMRNTEAFF
cdr3_nt: TGTGCCAGCAGCGCCGCCATGCGGAACACTGAAGCTTTCTTT

clone_size: NA
d_call: NA
v_call: TRBV5-1
j_call: TRBJ1-2
cdr3_aa: CASSSTEYGYTF
cdr3_nt: TGCGCCAGCAGCTCGACAGAATATGGCTACACCTTC

clone_size: NA
d_call: NA
v_call: TRBV19
j_call: TRBJ2-5
cdr3_aa: CASSIAGFAETQYF
cdr3_nt: TGTGCCAGTAGTATCGCTGGGTTTGCGGAGACCCAGTACTTC

clone_size: NA
d_call: NA
v_call: TRBV9
j_call: TRBJ1-3
cdr3_aa: CASSDPGQLNSGNTIYF
cdr3_nt: TGTGCCAGCAGCGACCCCGGACAGTTAAACTCTGGAAACACCATATATTTT

clone_size: NA
d_call: TRBD1
v_call: TRBV9
j_call: TRBJ1-5
cdr3_aa: CASSEGQGDQPQHF
cdr3_nt: TGTGCCAGCAGCGAAGGACAGGGCGATCAGCCCCAGCATTTT

clone_size: NA
d_call: NA
v_call: TRBV28
j_call: TRBJ1-2
cdr3_aa: CASSLTNYGYTF
cdr3_nt: TGTGCCAGCAGTCTCACTAACTATGGCTACACCTTC

clone_size: NA
d_call: TRBD2
v_call: TRBV28
j_call: TRBJ2-7
cdr3_aa: CASSLSSGGGNEQYF
cdr3_nt: TGTGCCAGCAGTTTATCTAGCGGGGGGGGAAACGAGCAGTACTTC

clone_size: NA
d_call: TRBD2
v_call: TRBV14
j_call: TRBJ2-3
cdr3_aa: CASSQEYGRASIDTQYF
cdr3_nt: TGTGCCAGCAGCCAAGAGTACGGGAGGGCCTCCATAGATACGCAGTATTTT

clone_size: few
d_call: TRBD1
v_call: TRBV28
j_call: TRBJ2-2
cdr3_aa: CASLGTGGARTGELFF
cdr3_nt: TGTGCCAGTCTCGGGACAGGGGGGGCCAGAACCGGGGAGCTGTTTTTT

clone_size: NA
d_call: NA
v_call: TRBV28
j_call: TRBJ1-3
cdr3_aa: CASSSPITAYSGNTIYF
cdr3_nt: TGTGCCAGCAGTTCGCCTATCACCGCCTACTCTGGAAACACCATATATTTT

clone_size: NA
d_call: TRBD2
v_call: TRBV5-1
j_call: TRBJ2-1
cdr3_aa: CASSFLAGASNEQFF
cdr3_nt: TGCGCCAGCAGCTTTCTAGCGGGGGCCAGCAATGAGCAGTTCTTC

clone_size: NA
d_call: NA
v_call: TRBV7-2
j_call: TRBJ1-2
cdr3_aa: CASTQGPQGGYGYTF
cdr3_nt: TGTGCCAGCACCCAGGGACCCCAAGGGGGGTATGGCTACACCTTC

clone_size: NA
d_call: NA
v_call: TRBV6-1
j_call: TRBJ1-5
cdr3_aa: CASSENPWSNQPQHF
cdr3_nt: TGTGCCAGCAGTGAGAACCCCTGGAGCAATCAGCCCCAGCATTTT

clone_size: NA
d_call: NA
v_call: TRBV28
j_call: TRBJ1-5
cdr3_aa: CASRPGPGVAQPQHF
cdr3_nt: TGTGCCAGCAGACCGGGGCCCGGAGTCGCTCAGCCCCAGCATTTT

clone_size: NA
d_call: TRBD2
v_call: TRBV28
j_call: TRBJ2-7
cdr3_aa: CASSPGLAGDHEQYF
cdr3_nt: TGTGCCAGCAGTCCCGGACTAGCGGGAGATCACGAGCAGTACTTC

clone_size: NA
d_call: NA
v_call: TRBV20-1
j_call: TRBJ1-1
cdr3_aa: CSAGGARGAFF
cdr3_nt: TGCAGTGCTGGGGGGGCTAGGGGAGCTTTCTTT

clone_size: NA
d_call: TRBD2
v_call: TRBV7-3
j_call: TRBJ2-3
cdr3_aa: CASSQRVLAGGGTDTQYF
cdr3_nt: TGTGCCAGCAGCCAACGGGTCCTAGCGGGAGGAGGAACAGATACGCAGTATTTT

clone_size: NA
d_call: TRBD1
v_call: TRBV19
j_call: TRBJ1-1
cdr3_aa: CASQPGQGTEAFF
cdr3_nt: TGTGCCAGTCAGCCGGGACAGGGCACTGAAGCTTTCTTT

clone_size: few
d_call: NA
v_call: TRBV18
j_call: TRBJ2-4
cdr3_aa: CASSPPGSVAKNIQYF
cdr3_nt: TGTGCCAGCTCACCACCGGGGTCTGTAGCCAAAAACATTCAGTACTTC

clone_size: NA
d_call: NA
v_call: TRBV18
j_call: TRBJ2-5
cdr3_aa: CASSRVERPYPQETQYF
cdr3_nt: TGTGCCAGCTCACGGGTTGAGCGGCCTTACCCCCAAGAGACCCAGTACTTC

clone_size: NA
d_call: NA
v_call: TRBV30
j_call: TRBJ1-2
cdr3_aa: CAATRGIYTF
cdr3_nt: TGTGCCGCTACCCGCGGGATTTACACCTTC

clone_size: NA
d_call: TRBD1
v_call: TRBV29-1
j_call: TRBJ2-3
cdr3_aa: CSADRGADTQYF
cdr3_nt: TGCAGCGCAGACAGGGGCGCAGATACGCAGTATTTT

clone_size: few
d_call: TRBD1
v_call: TRBV6-5
j_call: TRBJ2-3
cdr3_aa: CASSYGTDNTDTQYF
cdr3_nt: TGTGCCAGCAGTTACGGGACAGACAACACAGATACGCAGTATTTT

clone_size: NA
d_call: NA
v_call: TRBV30
j_call: TRBJ2-5
cdr3_aa: CAWSGGRETQYF
cdr3_nt: TGTGCCTGGAGTGGTGGGCGGGAGACCCAGTACTTC

clone_size: NA
d_call: TRBD1
v_call: TRBV25-1
j_call: TRBJ1-2
cdr3_aa: CASSESGGVNYGYTF
cdr3_nt: TGTGCCAGCAGTGAGTCAGGGGGTGTCAACTATGGCTACACCTTC

clone_size: NA
d_call: NA
v_call: TRBV27
j_call: TRBJ2-1
cdr3_aa: CASSPLRIGEQFF
cdr3_nt: TGTGCCAGCAGCCCCCTGAGGATCGGGGAGCAGTTCTTC

clone_size: NA
d_call: NA
v_call: TRBV18
j_call: TRBJ2-1
cdr3_aa: CASSPLTGTYNEQFF
cdr3_nt: TGTGCCAGCTCACCCCTGACAGGTACCTACAATGAGCAGTTCTTC

clone_size: NA
d_call: NA
v_call: TRBV6-1
j_call: TRBJ2-7
cdr3_aa: CASRATGRNYEQYF
cdr3_nt: TGTGCCAGCAGGGCGACAGGTCGGAACTACGAGCAGTACTTC

clone_size: NA
d_call: NA
v_call: TRBV28
j_call: TRBJ1-2
cdr3_aa: CASSKTPVRGGGQGYTF
cdr3_nt: TGTGCCAGCAGCAAAACTCCCGTACGGGGAGGGGGGCAGGGCTACACCTTC

clone_size: NA
d_call: TRBD2
v_call: TRBV2
j_call: TRBJ2-2
cdr3_aa: CATAATGGPTGELFF
cdr3_nt: TGTGCCACCGCGGCGACGGGAGGGCCCACCGGGGAGCTGTTTTTT

clone_size: few
d_call: TRBD1
v_call: TRBV6-6
j_call: TRBJ1-1
cdr3_aa: CASSPGQENTEAFF
cdr3_nt: TGTGCCAGCAGTCCCGGACAGGAGAACACTGAAGCTTTCTTT

clone_size: once
d_call: NA
v_call: TRBV28
j_call: TRBJ2-2
cdr3_aa: CATDLGNTGELFF
cdr3_nt: TGTGCCACCGATCTGGGGAACACCGGGGAGCTGTTTTTT

clone_size: NA
d_call: TRBD2
v_call: TRBV7-9
j_call: TRBJ2-3
cdr3_aa: CASSTRLAGTDTQYF
cdr3_nt: TGTGCCAGCAGCACAAGACTAGCGGGGACAGATACGCAGTATTTT

clone_size: NA
d_call: NA
v_call: TRBV2
j_call: TRBJ2-7
cdr3_aa: CASTPVGSGSYEQYF
cdr3_nt: TGTGCCAGCACCCCGGTCGGGTCAGGGTCCTACGAGCAGTACTTC

clone_size: NA
d_call: TRBD2
v_call: TRBV5-4
j_call: TRBJ2-7
cdr3_aa: CASSLGAGDRNEQYF
cdr3_nt: TGTGCCAGCAGCTTGGGTGCGGGAGACAGAAACGAGCAGTACTTC

clone_size: NA
d_call: TRBD2
v_call: TRBV7-2
j_call: TRBJ2-5
cdr3_aa: CASSSGGLRSETQYF
cdr3_nt: TGTGCCAGCAGCTCGGGAGGGTTGCGATCAGAGACCCAGTACTTC

clone_size: NA
d_call: TRBD1
v_call: TRBV27
j_call: TRBJ1-5
cdr3_aa: CASSPLTGGNQPQHF
cdr3_nt: TGTGCCAGCAGCCCACTTACAGGGGGCAATCAGCCCCAGCATTTT

clone_size: NA
d_call: TRBD1
v_call: TRBV6-5
j_call: TRBJ2-7
cdr3_aa: CASNTGTGKPYEQYF
cdr3_nt: TGTGCCAGCAACACTGGGACAGGGAAGCCTTACGAGCAGTACTTC

clone_size: NA
d_call: NA
v_call: TRBV5-5
j_call: TRBJ2-3
cdr3_aa: CASSLNRQSSTDTQYF
cdr3_nt: TGTGCCAGCAGCTTGAACAGACAGTCTAGCACAGATACGCAGTATTTT

clone_size: NA
d_call: NA
v_call: TRBV28
j_call: TRBJ1-2
cdr3_aa: CASSLIGRGYTF
cdr3_nt: TGTGCCAGCAGTTTAATTGGTCGTGGCTACACCTTC

clone_size: NA
d_call: NA
v_call: TRBV4-2
j_call: TRBJ2-1
cdr3_aa: CASSQPRELQVYNEQFF
cdr3_nt: TGTGCCAGCAGCCAACCCCGTGAATTGCAGGTGTACAATGAGCAGTTCTTC

clone_size: NA
d_call: TRBD1
v_call: TRBV6-6
j_call: TRBJ1-5
cdr3_aa: CASTLGQGGNQPQHF
cdr3_nt: TGTGCCAGCACCCTAGGACAGGGGGGCAATCAGCCCCAGCATTTT

clone_size: NA
d_call: NA
v_call: TRBV5-1
j_call: TRBJ2-2
cdr3_aa: CASSLGVRTLTGELFF
cdr3_nt: TGCGCCAGCAGCTTGGGGGTCAGGACCCTCACCGGGGAGCTGTTTTTT

clone_size: NA
d_call: NA
v_call: TRBV9
j_call: TRBJ2-7
cdr3_aa: CASSVGGFSSEQYF
cdr3_nt: TGTGCCAGCAGCGTAGGGGGATTTAGCTCCGAGCAGTACTTC

clone_size: NA
d_call: NA
v_call: TRBV28
j_call: TRBJ1-2
cdr3_aa: CASYNRDGHGYTF
cdr3_nt: TGTGCCAGCTATAACCGGGACGGCCATGGCTACACCTTC